Listed below are T cell receptor beta chains from one sample, sequenced in a study of blood T cell repertoires in COVID-19. Generated by immunoSEQ multiplex PCR, the TCRdb table keeps only in-frame clones and is missing some. This table holds more than 300,000 clones, over 80% found once. Sequencing was done on a sample of peripheral blood. The receptor source for this set is a woman aged 45-65 years with COVID-19, enrolled during active disease. The CDR3 runs from the conserved cysteine through the conserved F or W. Fields, in order: J gene, clone size, D gene, V gene, CDR3 DNA, CDR3 protein. D genes are given only for firm matches. Expanded clones get a size class; other rows say once, few or many, or leave the size out.

j_call: TRBJ1-2
clone_size: .
d_call: .
v_call: TRBV14
cdr3_nt: TGTGCCAGCAGCCCACAAGCCAGGGGCCACTATGGCTACACCTTC
cdr3_aa: CASSPQARGHYGYTF

j_call: TRBJ1-5
clone_size: .
d_call: TRBD1
v_call: TRBV19
cdr3_nt: TGTGCCAGTACCGACAGGGAGAACTCAAATCAGCCCCAGCATTTT
cdr3_aa: CASTDRENSNQPQHF

j_call: TRBJ2-3
clone_size: .
d_call: TRBD1
v_call: TRBV25-1
cdr3_nt: TGTGCCAGCAGTGACAGGGGGCAAGCAGATACGCAGTATTTT
cdr3_aa: CASSDRGQADTQYF

j_call: TRBJ1-1
clone_size: .
d_call: .
v_call: TRBV11-2
cdr3_nt: TGTGCCAGCAGCTTAGCCCCCACTATTTATACTGAAGCTTTCTTT
cdr3_aa: CASSLAPTIYTEAFF

j_call: TRBJ1-3
clone_size: .
d_call: .
v_call: TRBV19
cdr3_nt: TGTGCCAGTAGTATAGAGCTTCATAAGTCCTACTCTGGAAACACCATATATTTT
cdr3_aa: CASSIELHKSYSGNTIYF

j_call: TRBJ2-7
clone_size: .
d_call: .
v_call: TRBV30
cdr3_nt: TGTGCCTGGGGGCTAGCGTACGAGCAGTACTTC
cdr3_aa: CAWGLAYEQYF

j_call: TRBJ2-4
clone_size: few
d_call: .
v_call: TRBV27
cdr3_nt: TGTGCCAGCAGGGGGCAGAGGAACATTCAGTACTTC
cdr3_aa: CASRGQRNIQYF

j_call: TRBJ2-7
clone_size: .
d_call: .
v_call: TRBV5-4
cdr3_nt: TGTGCCAGCAGCTTGTTTCAGGTTGGCGCGTACGAGCAGTACTTC
cdr3_aa: CASSLFQVGAYEQYF

j_call: TRBJ1-1
clone_size: .
d_call: TRBD1
v_call: TRBV18
cdr3_nt: TGTGCCAGCTCACCCCTGGGACAGCTGAACACTGAAGCTTTCTTT
cdr3_aa: CASSPLGQLNTEAFF

j_call: TRBJ2-2
clone_size: .
d_call: TRBD1
v_call: TRBV9
cdr3_nt: TGTGCCAGCAGACCCGGGACAGGGTGGACCGGGGAGCTGTTTTTT
cdr3_aa: CASRPGTGWTGELFF

j_call: TRBJ2-7
clone_size: .
d_call: TRBD1
v_call: TRBV24-1
cdr3_nt: TGTGCCACCAGTGATGCCGGGACAGGGGCGGGGGGTTACGAGCAGTACTTC
cdr3_aa: CATSDAGTGAGGYEQYF

j_call: TRBJ1-1
clone_size: .
d_call: TRBD1
v_call: TRBV5-4
cdr3_nt: TGTGCCAGCAGTCGGCAGAAGGGACAGCATTACACTGAAGCTTTCTTT
cdr3_aa: CASSRQKGQHYTEAFF

j_call: TRBJ2-5
clone_size: .
d_call: TRBD1
v_call: TRBV24-1
cdr3_nt: TGTGCCACCAGTGATACAGGGGGGCAAGAGACCCAGTACTTC
cdr3_aa: CATSDTGGQETQYF

j_call: TRBJ1-1
clone_size: few
d_call: .
v_call: TRBV9
cdr3_nt: TGTGCCAGCAGCGTAGCGGTCAGGGACACTGAAGCTTTCTTT
cdr3_aa: CASSVAVRDTEAFF

j_call: TRBJ1-2
clone_size: .
d_call: .
v_call: TRBV30
cdr3_nt: TGTGCCTGGAGAGAATCCTACCACTATGGCTACACCTTC
cdr3_aa: CAWRESYHYGYTF

j_call: TRBJ1-1
clone_size: .
d_call: TRBD1
v_call: TRBV7-8
cdr3_nt: TGTGCCAGCAGCCTAATACACAGGGGGAGGAACACTGAAGCTTTCTTT
cdr3_aa: CASSLIHRGRNTEAFF

j_call: TRBJ1-1
clone_size: .
d_call: .
v_call: TRBV18
cdr3_nt: TGTGCCAGCTCACCACCGGGACATTTAGAAGCTTTCTTT
cdr3_aa: CASSPPGHLEAFF

j_call: TRBJ2-7
clone_size: .
d_call: TRBD2
v_call: TRBV25-1
cdr3_nt: TGTGCCAGCAGTGACTGGGGTAGCGGGAGAAAGTCCTACGAGCAGTACTTC
cdr3_aa: CASSDWGSGRKSYEQYF

j_call: TRBJ1-2
clone_size: .
d_call: TRBD1
v_call: TRBV27
cdr3_nt: TGTGCCAGCAGCCCCTTAGGGACAGGGGGAGGCTATGGCTACACCTTC
cdr3_aa: CASSPLGTGGGYGYTF

j_call: TRBJ2-1
clone_size: .
d_call: .
v_call: TRBV18
cdr3_nt: TGTGCCAGCTCACTTGGGACTCTCGGCTCCTACAATGAGCAGTTCTTC
cdr3_aa: CASSLGTLGSYNEQFF

j_call: TRBJ1-1
clone_size: .
d_call: .
v_call: TRBV28
cdr3_nt: TGTGCCAGCAGAGTGGGGGGAACTTACACTGAAGCTTTCTTT
cdr3_aa: CASRVGGTYTEAFF

j_call: TRBJ2-1
clone_size: .
d_call: TRBD2
v_call: TRBV7-9
cdr3_nt: TGTGCCAGCACCCTCCGGGGAGCGGGAAGCTCCTACAATGAGCAGTTCTTC
cdr3_aa: CASTLRGAGSSYNEQFF

j_call: TRBJ1-5
clone_size: .
d_call: .
v_call: TRBV11-2
cdr3_nt: TGTGCCAGCAGCTTGGGGGGACGGTCGTCAACTCAGCCCCAGCATTTT
cdr3_aa: CASSLGGRSSTQPQHF

j_call: TRBJ1-5
clone_size: .
d_call: .
v_call: TRBV30
cdr3_nt: TGTGCCTGGAGTGTCCGGGGACTGAGTGGTCAGCCCCAGCATTTT
cdr3_aa: CAWSVRGLSGQPQHF

j_call: TRBJ2-7
clone_size: .
d_call: TRBD1
v_call: TRBV3-1/TRBV3-2
cdr3_nt: TGTGCCAGCAGGCCTCGACAGGGATCCTACGAGCAGTACTTC
cdr3_aa: CASRPRQGSYEQYF

j_call: TRBJ1-5
clone_size: .
d_call: .
v_call: TRBV19
cdr3_nt: TGTGCCAGTAGTTTTCCATCCAATCAGCCCCAGCATTTT
cdr3_aa: CASSFPSNQPQHF

j_call: TRBJ2-1
clone_size: .
d_call: TRBD2
v_call: TRBV5-1
cdr3_nt: TGCGCCAGCAGCTTGGAAGCGGGAGCCTACAATGAGCAGTTCTTC
cdr3_aa: CASSLEAGAYNEQFF

j_call: TRBJ1-4
clone_size: .
d_call: .
v_call: TRBV12-3/TRBV12-4
cdr3_nt: TGTGCCAGCAGAGGACAGCTTAATGAAAAACTGTTTTTT
cdr3_aa: CASRGQLNEKLFF

j_call: TRBJ2-1
clone_size: .
d_call: .
v_call: TRBV5-1
cdr3_nt: TGCGCCAGCAGCTTGCGGTTCGTAGGACAGAGCTCCTACAATGAGCAGTTCTTC
cdr3_aa: CASSLRFVGQSSYNEQFF

j_call: TRBJ2-5
clone_size: .
d_call: .
v_call: TRBV3-1/TRBV3-2
cdr3_nt: TGTGCCAGCAGCTCCCGGGGATCGGAGACCCAGTACTTC
cdr3_aa: CASSSRGSETQYF

j_call: TRBJ2-3
clone_size: .
d_call: .
v_call: TRBV6-4
cdr3_nt: TGTGCCAGCAGTGTCGCAGGGGAAACAGATACGCAGTATTTT
cdr3_aa: CASSVAGETDTQYF

j_call: TRBJ1-2
clone_size: .
d_call: TRBD1
v_call: TRBV4-2
cdr3_nt: TGTGCCAGCCATGGACAGGGAGACAGAGTCTATGGCTACACCTTC
cdr3_aa: CASHGQGDRVYGYTF

j_call: TRBJ1-2
clone_size: .
d_call: TRBD1
v_call: TRBV6-6
cdr3_nt: TGTGCCAGCAGTTACTCGGGACAGGGGGTCTATGGCTACACCTTC
cdr3_aa: CASSYSGQGVYGYTF

j_call: TRBJ1-6
clone_size: .
d_call: TRBD1
v_call: TRBV6-1
cdr3_nt: TGTGCCAGCAATGAACCGTGGGACAGGTTTTCACCCCTCCACTTT
cdr3_aa: CASNEPWDRFSPLHF

j_call: TRBJ2-1
clone_size: .
d_call: TRBD1
v_call: TRBV5-4
cdr3_nt: TGTGCCAGCAGCCCACCGGGACAGGCATACAATGAGCAGTTCTTC
cdr3_aa: CASSPPGQAYNEQFF

j_call: TRBJ2-3
clone_size: .
d_call: TRBD2
v_call: TRBV5-1
cdr3_nt: TGCGCCAGCAGCTTCGGGCGGGAGGCAGATACGCAGTATTTT
cdr3_aa: CASSFGREADTQYF

j_call: TRBJ2-5
clone_size: .
d_call: TRBD1
v_call: TRBV27
cdr3_nt: TGTGCCAGCAGTTTCCAGGGGGCGCTAAAAGAGACCCAGTACTTC
cdr3_aa: CASSFQGALKETQYF